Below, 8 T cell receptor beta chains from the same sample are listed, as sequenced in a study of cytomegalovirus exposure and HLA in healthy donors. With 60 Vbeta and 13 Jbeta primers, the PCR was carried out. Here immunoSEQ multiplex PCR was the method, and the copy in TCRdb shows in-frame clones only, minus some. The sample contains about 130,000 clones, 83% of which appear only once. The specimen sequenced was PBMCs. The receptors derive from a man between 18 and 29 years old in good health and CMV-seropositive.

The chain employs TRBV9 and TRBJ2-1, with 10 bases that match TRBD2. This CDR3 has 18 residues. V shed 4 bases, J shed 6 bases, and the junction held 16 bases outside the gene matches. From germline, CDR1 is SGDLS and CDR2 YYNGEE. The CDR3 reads CASSTLGVDLAGGNEQFF. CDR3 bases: TGTGCCAGCAGCACCCTCGGGGTGGATTTAGCGGGGGGCAATGAGCAGTTCTTC. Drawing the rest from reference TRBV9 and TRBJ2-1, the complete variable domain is DSGVTQTPKHLITATGQRVTLRCSPRSGDLSVYWYQQSLDQGLQFLIQYYNGEERAKGNILERFSAQQFPDLHSELNLSSLELGDSALYFCASSTLGVDLAGGNEQFFGPGTRLTVL.

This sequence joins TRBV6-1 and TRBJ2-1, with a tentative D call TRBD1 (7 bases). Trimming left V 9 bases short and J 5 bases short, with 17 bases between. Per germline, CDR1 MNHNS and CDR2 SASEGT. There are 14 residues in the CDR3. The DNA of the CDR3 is TGTGCCAGTGGATATCAGGGGGGCCACAATGAGCAGTTCTTC. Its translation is CASGYQGGHNEQFF.

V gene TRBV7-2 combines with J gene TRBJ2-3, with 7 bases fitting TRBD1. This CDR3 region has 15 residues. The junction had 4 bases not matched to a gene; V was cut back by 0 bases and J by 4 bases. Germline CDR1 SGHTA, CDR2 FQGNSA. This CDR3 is CASSLALGGPDTQYF. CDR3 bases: TGTGCCAGCAGCTTAGCTTTAGGGGGCCCAGATACGCAGTATTTT.

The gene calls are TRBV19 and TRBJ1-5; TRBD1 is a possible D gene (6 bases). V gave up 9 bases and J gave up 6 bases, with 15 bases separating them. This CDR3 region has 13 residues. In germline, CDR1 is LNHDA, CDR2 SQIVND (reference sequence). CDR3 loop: CASSTGYGQPQHF. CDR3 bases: TGTGCCAGCTCAACAGGGTACGGTCAGCCCCAGCATTTT.

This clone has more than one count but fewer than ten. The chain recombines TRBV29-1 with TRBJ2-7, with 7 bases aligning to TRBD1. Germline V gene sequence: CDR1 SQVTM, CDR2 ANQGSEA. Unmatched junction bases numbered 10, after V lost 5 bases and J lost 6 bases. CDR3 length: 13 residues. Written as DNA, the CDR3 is TGCAGCGTTCGAGACAGGGTAGGGGTCGAGCAGTACTTC. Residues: CSVRDRVGVEQYF.

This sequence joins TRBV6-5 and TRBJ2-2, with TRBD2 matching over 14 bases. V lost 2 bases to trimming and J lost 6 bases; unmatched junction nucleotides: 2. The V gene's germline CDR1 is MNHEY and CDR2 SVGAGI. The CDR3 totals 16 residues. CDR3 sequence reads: CASSYGTSGGPGELFF. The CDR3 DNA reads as TGTGCCAGCAGTTACGGGACTAGCGGGGGTCCCGGGGAGCTGTTTTTT.

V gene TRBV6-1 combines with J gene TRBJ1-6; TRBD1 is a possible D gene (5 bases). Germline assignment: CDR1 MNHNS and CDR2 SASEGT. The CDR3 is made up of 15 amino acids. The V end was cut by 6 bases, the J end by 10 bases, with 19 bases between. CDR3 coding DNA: TGTGCCAGCAGACGGGGACGGGGGTTGGGGTCACCCCTCCACTTT. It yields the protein CASRRGRGLGSPLHF.

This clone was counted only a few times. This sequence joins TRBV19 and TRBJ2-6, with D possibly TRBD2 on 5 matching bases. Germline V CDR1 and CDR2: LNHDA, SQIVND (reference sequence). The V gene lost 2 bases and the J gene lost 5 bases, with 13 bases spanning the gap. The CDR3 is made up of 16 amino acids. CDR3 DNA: TGTGCCAGTAGTATATCATGGGCGGGTTGGGCCAACGTCCTGACTTTC. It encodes CASSISWAGWANVLTF.